One T cell receptor beta chain is described in this entry. There are 15 residues in the CDR3. From germline, CDR1 is DFQATT and CDR2 SNEGSKA (reference sequence). Trimming at V came to 3 bases and at J to 6 bases, leaving 10 bases not matched to a gene. Produced via immunoSEQ multiplex PCR; TCRdb's table is partial and in-frame only. The sample records about 170,000 clones, under 85% being singletons. This sample stems from a study of blood T cell repertoires in COVID-19. Cohort 3 recovery required two negative PCRs, clearance, or symptom resolution. The sequenced sample was PBMCs or T cells enriched from blood (not recorded which). The receptor comes from a man in his fifties or sixties who had recovered from COVID-19. V and J are TRBV20-1 and TRBJ1-5; 8 positions match TRBD1. CDR3 region: CSASVGTGGVQPQHF. DNA of the CDR3: TGCAGTGCTAGTGTTGGTACAGGGGGTGTTCAGCCCCAGCATTTT.